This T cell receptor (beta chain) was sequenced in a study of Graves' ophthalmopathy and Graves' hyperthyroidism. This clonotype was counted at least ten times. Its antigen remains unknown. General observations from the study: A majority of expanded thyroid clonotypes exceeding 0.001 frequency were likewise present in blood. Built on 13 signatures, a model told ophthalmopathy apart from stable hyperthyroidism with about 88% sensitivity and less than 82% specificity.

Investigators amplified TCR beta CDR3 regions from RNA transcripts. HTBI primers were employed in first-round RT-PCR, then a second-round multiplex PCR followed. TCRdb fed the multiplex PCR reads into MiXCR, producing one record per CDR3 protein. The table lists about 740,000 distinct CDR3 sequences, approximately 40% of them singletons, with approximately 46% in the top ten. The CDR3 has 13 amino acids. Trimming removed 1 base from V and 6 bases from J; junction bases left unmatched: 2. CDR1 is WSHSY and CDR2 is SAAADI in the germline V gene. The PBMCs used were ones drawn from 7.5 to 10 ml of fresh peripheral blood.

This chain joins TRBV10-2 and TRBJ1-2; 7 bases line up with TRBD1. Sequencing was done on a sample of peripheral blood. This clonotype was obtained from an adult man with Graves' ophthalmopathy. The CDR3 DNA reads TGCGCCAGCAGTGAGTTCAGGGGGGATGGCTACACCTTC. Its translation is CASSEFRGDGYTF.